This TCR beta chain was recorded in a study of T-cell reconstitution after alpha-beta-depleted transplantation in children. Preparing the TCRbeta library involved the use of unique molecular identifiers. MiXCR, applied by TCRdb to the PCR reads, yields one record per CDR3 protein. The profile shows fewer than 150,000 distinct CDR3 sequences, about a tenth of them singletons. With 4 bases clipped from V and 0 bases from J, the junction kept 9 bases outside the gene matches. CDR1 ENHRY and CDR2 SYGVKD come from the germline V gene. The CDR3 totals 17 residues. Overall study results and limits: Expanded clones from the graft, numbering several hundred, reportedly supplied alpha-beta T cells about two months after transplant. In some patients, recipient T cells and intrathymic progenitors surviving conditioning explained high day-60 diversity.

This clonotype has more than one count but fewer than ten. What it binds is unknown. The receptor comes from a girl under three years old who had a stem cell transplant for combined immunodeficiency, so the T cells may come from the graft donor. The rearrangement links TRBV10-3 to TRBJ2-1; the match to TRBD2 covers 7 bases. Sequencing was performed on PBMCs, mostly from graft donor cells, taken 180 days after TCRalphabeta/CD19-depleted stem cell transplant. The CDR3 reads CAISVDPREASYNEQFF. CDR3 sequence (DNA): TGTGCCATCAGTGTCGATCCCCGGGAGGCCTCCTACAATGAGCAGTTCTTC.